This paragraph covers one TCR beta chain sequence. As yet, its antigen is unknown. The data were taken from a study of a mutant IDH1 vaccine in newly diagnosed glioma. The repertoire was sequenced with immunoSEQ multiplex PCR; TCRdb's copy has only in-frame clones and lacks some. The profile shows 40,000 to 45,000 clones, 80% to 85% of them singletons. The time point is: week 35, safety follow-up. Vaccination comprised doses that each held 300 ug of mutant IDH1 20-mer peptide, plus topical imiquimod. Per the germline V gene, CDR1 is MNHEY and CDR2 is SMNVEV (reference sequence). V gave up 4 bases and J gave up 2 bases, with 0 bases separating them. The CDR3 extends over 12 amino acids.

This TCR derives from a woman in her thirties or forties with glioma. Some clones in this sample may be carry-over from other donors' samples. The source material was PBMCs, sampled from a glioma patient whose treatment included an IDH1 peptide vaccine. This rearrangement joins TRBV27 to TRBJ2-6; no clear D gene. The CDR3 here is CASSSGANVLTF. The CDR3 region has the DNA TGTGCCAGCAGTTCTGGGGCCAACGTCCTGACTTTC.